This T cell receptor (beta chain) was captured by sequencing in a study of early T cells in non-severe SARS-CoV-2 infection. Study summary: It was bulk RNA from unsorted whole blood that was sequenced, and the chains were unpaired.

The sample holds a few counts of this clonotype. The CDR3 has 12 amino acids. Germline loops: CDR1 SGHNT, CDR2 YYREEE (reference sequence). TCRdb itself ran the 5' RACE reads through MiXCR, one entry per CDR3 protein. The sample records around 70,000 distinct CDR3 sequences, roughly 9% being singletons. The receptor comes from an adult who was a healthcare worker with PCR-confirmed SARS-CoV-2 infection or an uninfected control (not recorded which). Sequencing was carried out using whole blood. The chain combines TRBV5-4 with TRBJ2-2, with TRBD2 matching 7 bases. The CDR3, as DNA: TGTGCGGGAGGGCCGTACACCGGGGAGCTGTTTTTT. This encodes CAGGPYTGELFF.